This entry lists 29 T cell receptor beta chains sequenced from one sample in a study of blood T cells in healthy people across ages. A second PCR of 7 to 11 cycles used a sample-barcoded 5' primer and a J-beta primer mix. TCRdb redid the calling of the 5' RACE reads with MiXCR, one entry per CDR3 protein. The profile shows 1,800,000 or so distinct CDR3 sequences, around 42% of them singletons. Sequenced: blood. These receptors were taken from a human donor in good health.

This CDR3 reads CASRNDGTVSGYGYTF. DNA for the CDR3: TGTGCCAGCAGAAACGATGGGACAGTTTCTGGCTATGGCTACACCTTC. The chain carries TRBV2 and TRBJ1-2; 7 positions match TRBD1. Trimming cost V 6 bases and J 4 bases; bases outside gene matches: 14. CDR1 is SNHLY, CDR2 FYNNEI, per germline. CDR3 length: 16 residues.

This chain uses TRBV5-4 with TRBJ1-2; D is ambiguous. Trimming took 4 bases from V and 1 from J, leaving 17 bases between them. This CDR3 region has 16 residues. Germline V CDR1 and CDR2: SGHNT, YYREEE (reference sequence). CDR3 bases: TGTGCCAGCAGCACGCAGGCGGCGACTTTTAACTATGGCTACACCTTC. Amino acids: CASSTQAATFNYGYTF.

This clonotype was observed once. This chain uses TRBV12-3 or TRBV12-4 with TRBJ2-7; D possibly corresponds to TRBD1 (6 bases). V lost 3 bases, J lost 6 bases, and 9 bases lay in between. CDR3 size: 12 residues. DNA of the CDR3: TGTGCCAGCAGTTTTCAGGGGATCGAGCAGTACTTC. This gives the protein CASSFQGIEQYF.

The rearrangement joins TRBV20-1 to TRBJ1-5; weak D call: TRBD1 (5 bases). Germline values: CDR1 DFQATT, CDR2 SNEGSKA (reference sequence). V was clipped by 5 bases and J by 5 bases, with 19 bases between them. The CDR3 runs 15 residues. This chain's CDR3 is CSALRTGLTYQPQHF. CDR3 nucleotide sequence: TGCAGTGCTCTTCGTACAGGACTGACCTATCAGCCCCAGCATTTT.

At least ten counts were recorded for this clonotype. The rearrangement links TRBV6-1 to TRBJ1-2; no clear D gene. This CDR3 comprises 9 residues. The germline V gene encodes CDR1 MNHNS and CDR2 SASEGT. V lost 7 bases and J 6 bases, leaving 3 bases between the germline ends. This CDR3 reads CASNNGYTF. CDR3 DNA: TGTGCCAGCAATAATGGCTACACCTTC.

The chain carries TRBV20-1 and TRBJ2-7, with 11 bases matching TRBD1. This CDR3 has 17 residues. The V gene end was trimmed by 0 bases and the J gene end by 3 bases; junction bases not matched to a gene: 10. Germline assignment: CDR1 DFQATT and CDR2 SNEGSKA (reference sequence). CDR3 in DNA: TGCAGTGCTAGAGATGAGGTCCGGGACAGGGGGATCTACGAGCAGTACTTC. Translated: CSARDEVRDRGIYEQYF.

There are a few counts of this clonotype. J is TRBJ1-6 and V is TRBV2; possible D gene TRBD1, 5 bases. Trimming left V 4 bases short and J 3 bases short, with 10 bases between. The CDR3 extends over 15 amino acids. The germline gives CDR1 SNHLY, CDR2 FYNNEI. This CDR3 is CASSAQGVYNSPLHF. The CDR3 DNA reads as TGTGCCAGCAGTGCCCAGGGTGTCTATAATTCACCCCTCCACTTT.

This clonotype was seen only a few times. This chain uses TRBV9 with TRBJ1-2; D is perhaps TRBD1 (5 bases). Germline assignment: CDR1 SGDLS and CDR2 YYNGEE. This CDR3 contains 13 residues. Between the trimmed V and J ends, which lost 4 bases and 8 bases, there was a span of 15 bases. The CDR3 nucleotides are TGTGCCAGCAGCTCACAACCGGGGGACGGCTACACCTTC. It specifies CASSSQPGDGYTF.

V gene TRBV18 combines with J gene TRBJ2-3, with 10 bases identical to TRBD2. This CDR3 has 16 residues. From germline, CDR1 is KGHSH and CDR2 LQKENI. J was trimmed by 6 bases and V by 1 base; bases with no gene match: 7. In DNA, the CDR3 is TGTGCCAGCTCACCACAGGCTAGCGGGGGTTCGGATACGCAGTATTTT. It translates to CASSPQASGGSDTQYF.

The chain uses TRBV7-2 and TRBJ2-1; D remains ambiguous. From germline, CDR1 is SGHTA and CDR2 FQGNSA. The CDR3 covers 12 residues. V was pared by 5 bases and J by 10 bases, with 12 bases between. The CDR3 reads CASSLASREQFF. In DNA, the CDR3 is TGTGCCAGCAGCCTTGCCAGCAGGGAGCAGTTCTTC.

This clonotype was picked up a small number of times. The junction departs from germline at one end; a sequencing error may be responsible. V gene TRBV6-1 combines with J gene TRBJ1-5; D is uncertain. This CDR3 region has 12 residues. CDR1 and CDR2 (germline): MNHNS, SASEGT. CDR3 amino acids: CASSERWEPQHF. CDR3 DNA: TGTGCCAGTAGTGAACGGTGGGAGCCCCAGCATTTT.

The chain uses TRBV4-2 and TRBJ1-2; D is ambiguous. Germline-derived CDR1 and CDR2 are LGHNA and YNFKEQ. The V end was cut by 0 bases, the J end by 0 bases, with 20 bases between. The CDR3 loop spans 19 amino acids. CDR3 coding DNA: TGTGCCAGCAGCCAAGATACCCGCCTGGACGGGAGAGCTAACTATGGCTACACCTTC. As protein: CASSQDTRLDGRANYGYTF.

This sequence joins TRBV20-1 and TRBJ2-1; D is unresolved. The V end was cut by 5 bases, the J end by 3 bases, with 5 bases between. CDR1 and CDR2 from the germline V gene are DFQATT and SNEGSKA (reference sequence). This CDR3 comprises 11 residues. DNA of the CDR3: TGCAGTGCTCCGTTCTACAATGAGCAGTTCTTC. Its translation is CSAPFYNEQFF.

A few counts support this clonotype. V gene TRBV6-6 combines with J gene TRBJ1-2; TRBD1 might be the D (6 bases). Trimming removed 10 bases from V and 6 bases from J, with 24 bases in between. The germline CDR1 and CDR2 sequences are MNHNY and SVGAGI (reference sequence). CDR3 length: 15 amino acids. The CDR3 reads CATLNPGGGLDGYTF. The CDR3 DNA follows: TGTGCCACGCTAAACCCCGGGGGCGGGCTTGATGGCTACACCTTC.

This clonotype has a handful of counts. The CDR3 loop is CASSLRRQGTSSGANVLTF. The CDR3 nucleotides read TGTGCCAGCAGCCTTCGACGACAGGGGACGAGCTCTGGGGCCAACGTCCTGACTTTC. V gene TRBV7-2 combines with J gene TRBJ2-6, with TRBD1 matching over 8 bases. The CDR3 loop spans 19 amino acids. CDR1 and CDR2 from the germline V gene are SGHTA and FQGNSA. Losses at the gene ends were 5 bases for V and 0 bases for J; bases not matched to a gene: 12.

The CDR3 region is CSVTLQGHEQFF. CDR3 nucleotide sequence: TGCAGCGTTACTTTACAGGGGCACGAGCAGTTCTTC. This chain connects TRBV29-1 to TRBJ2-1; 7 nucleotides match TRBD1. Trimming took 5 bases from V and 10 from J; bases not matched to a gene: 8. The CDR3 extends over 12 amino acids. Per germline, CDR1 SQVTM and CDR2 ANQGSEA.

The chain employs TRBV7-2 and TRBJ1-2; D might be TRBD1 (5 bases). The CDR3 loop spans 11 amino acids. Germline V CDR1 and CDR2: SGHTA, FQGNSA. This chain's CDR3 is CAEGQLYGYTF. The DNA of the CDR3 is TGTGCAGAGGGGCAGCTCTATGGCTACACCTTC.

This clonotype was recorded a few times. The chain links TRBV10-3 to TRBJ2-1; the D gene is possibly TRBD2 (5 bases). V was shortened by 10 bases and J by 6 bases, with 13 bases between the two germline ends. Germline CDR1 reads ENHRY; CDR2 reads SYGVKD. The CDR3 extends over 12 amino acids. The DNA for the CDR3 is TGTGCCACCGGCGAGGGTCTCAATGAGCAGTTCTTC. Translation: CATGEGLNEQFF.

This clonotype showed up just a few times. The chain links TRBV10-3 to TRBJ1-1; D is ambiguous. CDR1 and CDR2 (germline): ENHRY, SYGVKD. The CDR3 extends over 13 amino acids. V lost 4 bases and J lost 5, with 11 bases in between. DNA for the CDR3: TGTGCCATCAGTGTGAGCGCGGGGACTGAAGCTTTCTTT. It codes for CAISVSAGTEAFF.

This clonotype came up a few times. This sequence joins TRBV12-3 or TRBV12-4 and TRBJ1-2; perhaps TRBD1 as D (5 bases). The CDR3 runs to 14 residues. The V end was cut by 7 bases, the J end by 0 bases, with 12 bases between. In DNA form, the CDR3 reads TGTGCCAGCACTGGGTCAGGGACTAACTATGGCTACACCTTC. It codes for CASTGSGTNYGYTF.

This chain uses TRBV28 with TRBJ1-2; no definite D call. This CDR3 has 12 residues. CDR1 and CDR2 (germline): MDHEN, SYDVKM. Trimming took off 6 bases at V and 3 bases at J, with 8 bases between the two ends. CDR3 loop: CASRATYYGYTF. CDR3 sequence (DNA): TGTGCCAGCAGGGCAACTTACTATGGCTACACCTTC.

This chain links TRBV29-1 with TRBJ1-2, with a tentative D call TRBD1 (5 bases). The length of the CDR3 is 13 residues. Germline V gene sequence: CDR1 SQVTM, CDR2 ANQGSEA. V was pared by 5 bases and J by 3 bases, with 13 bases between. CDR3 nucleotides: TGCAGCGTTACTCAGGGTGATCACTATGGCTACACCTTC. The encoded protein is CSVTQGDHYGYTF.

In its sample, this clonotype was seen a few times. The gene calls are TRBV15 and TRBJ1-6; unclear D gene. Germline V lookup: CDR1 LNHNV, CDR2 YYDKDF (reference sequence). There are 17 residues in the CDR3. The V and J ends lost 0 bases and 9 bases respectively, with 18 bases between them. CDR3 loop: CATSRDPPGRSGSPLHF. CDR3 DNA: TGTGCCACCAGCAGAGATCCCCCGGGTAGAAGCGGTTCACCCCTCCACTTT.

This clonotype was counted only a few times. This chain joins TRBV29-1 and TRBJ1-6, with D possibly being TRBD1 (5 bases). Germline values: CDR1 SQVTM, CDR2 ANQGSEA. Trimming removed 6 bases from V and 9 bases from J, with 15 bases in between. This CDR3 is 13 amino acids long. CDR3 loop: CSVAGGIGSPLHF. The CDR3 DNA follows: TGCAGCGTGGCCGGGGGTATCGGTTCACCCCTCCACTTT.

V gene TRBV4-1 combines with J gene TRBJ1-4, with D unresolved. The CDR3 sequence is 17 residues long. Per the germline V gene, CDR1 is MGHRA and CDR2 is YSYEKL. Trimming stripped 0 bases from V and 0 bases from J, with 11 bases between. Written as DNA, the CDR3 is TGCGCCAGCAGCCAAGAAGGACGAGCTGCAACTAATGAAAAACTGTTTTTT. Its translation: CASSQEGRAATNEKLFF.

The chain has TRBV28 and TRBJ2-7, with a possible D match to TRBD2 (7 bases). V was cut by 6 bases and J by 2 bases, with 14 bases left in between. The V gene's germline CDR1 is MDHEN and CDR2 SYDVKM. The CDR3 runs 14 residues. The CDR3 DNA follows: TGTGCCAGCAGAGCGCCGGGGGGCGCCTACGAGCAGTACTTC. It translates to CASRAPGGAYEQYF. The full variable domain, in which reference TRBV28 and TRBJ2-7 provide the parts outside the CDR3, is DVKVTQSSRYLVKRTGEKVFLECVQDMDHENMFWYRQDPGLGLRLIYFSYDVKMKEKGDIPEGYSVSREKKERFSLILESASTNQTSMYLCASRAPGGAYEQYFGPGTRLTVT.

The gene calls are TRBV5-1 and TRBJ1-2; D not certain. The germline V and J ends were trimmed by 3 bases and 4 bases, with 10 bases remaining between them. Germline V gives CDR1 SGHRS, CDR2 YFSETQ. The CDR3 is 13 residues long. The CDR3 bases are TGCGCCAGCAGCTCGGCTGAATCCTATGGCTACACCTTC. Translated, it gives CASSSAESYGYTF.

This clonotype appeared once. In nucleotides, the CDR3 is TGTGCCAGCAACTCGGGGAGGGAATACAATGAGCAGTTCTTC. It specifies CASNSGREYNEQFF. The J gene is TRBJ2-1, the V gene TRBV28, with TRBD2 matching over 7 bases. Germline V gene sequence: CDR1 MDHEN, CDR2 SYDVKM. V was pared by 7 bases and J by 4 bases, with 7 bases of the junction left unmatched. The CDR3 runs 14 residues.

CDR3 loop: CASSWGGGYQETQYF. CDR3 bases: TGTGCCAGCAGCTGGGGGGGCGGATACCAAGAGACCCAGTACTTC. The genes are TRBV7-8 and TRBJ2-5; perhaps TRBD2 as D (7 bases). Germline V gene lookup returns CDR1 SGHVS and CDR2 FQNEAQ. The CDR3 spans 15 residues. Trimming cost V 4 bases and J 0 bases, with 12 bases left between them.